This TCR beta chain is from a study of blood T cell repertoires in COVID-19. Trimming removed 4 bases from V and 6 bases from J, with 21 bases in between. CDR3 length: 17 amino acids. Germline CDR1 and CDR2: ENHRY and SYGVKD. Only in-frame clones appear in the TCRdb table, and some are missing; sequencing was by immunoSEQ multiplex PCR. The table has roughly 440,000 clones, about 87% seen once. The sequence came from a woman between 45 and 65 years old with COVID-19, enrolled during active disease. The sequencing sample was made of peripheral blood. This chain connects TRBV10-3 to TRBJ2-2; D might be TRBD2 (6 bases). CDR3 bases: TGTGCCATCAGTGGATTTGGAATTAGCGGTAGGCCCGGGGAGCTGTTTTTT. Its translation is CAISGFGISGRPGELFF.